One and the same sample provided the 32 T cell receptor beta chains below, sequenced in a study of blood T cell repertoires in COVID-19. Sequencing used immunoSEQ multiplex PCR; TCRdb keeps in-frame clones, though not all of them. This table holds approximately 310,000 clones, around 87% found once. Material for sequencing was peripheral blood. These receptors all come from a woman between 50 and 59 years old who had recovered from COVID-19.

The gene calls are TRBV30 and TRBJ1-1; D not resolved. Germline V CDR1 and CDR2: GTSNPN, SVGIG (reference sequence). The CDR3 spans 12 residues. Trimming cost V 0 bases and J 4 bases, with 6 bases left between them. The CDR3 nucleotides are TGTGCCTGGAGTGTATATCGCACTGAAGCTTTCTTT. It codes for CAWSVYRTEAFF.

This rearrangement joins TRBV11-2 to TRBJ1-6; TRBD1 matches 7 bases. The germline CDR1 and CDR2 sequences are SGHAT and FQNNGV. This CDR3 contains 15 residues. V dropped 5 bases and J dropped 7; count of bases not matched to a gene: 8. The DNA for the CDR3 is TGTGCCAGCAGCGCATCCGGGACAGCAAATTCACCCCTCCACTTT. This sequence encodes CASSASGTANSPLHF.

This chain uses TRBV7-9 with TRBJ1-1; a possible D gene is TRBD1 (5 bases). The germline V gene encodes CDR1 SEHNR and CDR2 FQNEAQ (reference sequence). The CDR3 runs 13 residues. V shed 3 bases and J shed 4 bases, with 9 bases lying between them. As DNA, the CDR3 is TGTGCCAGCAGCTTCCGACAGCCCACTGAAGCTTTCTTT. It encodes CASSFRQPTEAFF.

This clone was detected ten times or more. The V call is TRBV10-3, the J call TRBJ1-1; D unclear. This CDR3 is built from 14 residues. Trimming took off 3 bases at V and 3 bases at J, with 11 bases between the two ends. Germline V gives CDR1 ENHRY, CDR2 SYGVKD. In nucleotides, the CDR3 is TGTGCCATCAGTGACGGGAGGAGCGACACTGAAGCTTTCTTT. Its translation is CAISDGRSDTEAFF.

The chain uses TRBV28 and TRBJ1-1; 8 bases align to TRBD1. The CDR3 loop spans 14 amino acids. The germline gives CDR1 MDHEN, CDR2 SYDVKM. V gave up 7 bases and J gave up 0 bases; unmatched junction bases: 4. CDR3 DNA sequence: TGTGCCAGCATTAGCAGGGGGCTGAACACTGAAGCTTTCTTT. Encoded protein: CASISRGLNTEAFF.

V and J are TRBV19 and TRBJ2-7, with no clear D. This CDR3 spans 13 amino acids. Germline loops: CDR1 LNHDA, CDR2 SQIVND (reference sequence). V was clipped by 3 bases and J by 1 base, with 7 bases between them. In nucleotides, the CDR3 is TGTGCCAGTAGTATTAGTCAATCCTACGAGCAGTACTTC. Translation: CASSISQSYEQYF.

The chain carries TRBV7-8 and TRBJ2-1; 8 nucleotides align to TRBD1. The CDR3 extends over 14 amino acids. Trimming cost V 5 bases and J 3 bases; bases outside gene matches: 3. Germline assignment: CDR1 SGHVS and CDR2 FQNEAQ. Here the CDR3 reads CASSVDRDYNEQFF. The CDR3 bases are TGTGCCAGCAGCGTGGACAGGGACTACAATGAGCAGTTCTTC.

The chain is built from TRBV7-6 and TRBJ1-1, with D tentatively TRBD1 (5 bases). V was clipped by 4 bases and J by 4 bases, with 16 bases between them. CDR1 SGHVS and CDR2 FNYEAQ come from the germline V gene. This CDR3 is 15 amino acids long. The CDR3 region is CASSSDNRRGTEAFF. The CDR3 bases are TGTGCCAGCAGCTCAGACAACAGGAGAGGCACTGAAGCTTTCTTT.

J is TRBJ2-7 and V is TRBV5-6; 13 positions match TRBD2. The CDR3 totals 16 residues. Germline loops: CDR1 SGHDT, CDR2 YYEEEE. V lost 0 bases, J lost 5 bases, and 5 bases stayed unmatched. The CDR3 DNA follows: TGTGCCAGCAGCTTGGAGGGACTAGCGGGGAAGAACGAGCAGTACTTC. Encoded protein: CASSLEGLAGKNEQYF.

The rearrangement joins TRBV30 to TRBJ2-5; TRBD2 matches 8 bases. The CDR3 has 15 residues. V lost 2 bases, J lost 7 bases, and 12 bases stayed unmatched. Germline CDR1 and CDR2: GTSNPN and SVGIG (reference sequence). The CDR3 loop reads CAWSPGGESLGTQYF. As DNA, the CDR3 is TGTGCCTGGAGTCCGGGGGGGGAAAGTTTAGGGACCCAGTACTTC.

The chain employs TRBV7-2 and TRBJ1-3, with D possibly being TRBD1 (6 bases). There are 16 residues in the CDR3. Germline loops: CDR1 SGHTA, CDR2 FQGNSA. V was cut by 1 base and J by 4 bases, with 14 bases left in between. This CDR3 reads CASSLVTGGEGNTIYF. CDR3 nucleotides: TGTGCCAGCAGCTTAGTAACTGGGGGCGAAGGAAACACCATATATTTT.

This rearrangement joins TRBV20-1 to TRBJ1-1, with TRBD1 identical over 7 bases. Per germline, CDR1 DFQATT and CDR2 SNEGSKA (reference sequence). The CDR3 has 14 amino acids. J gave up 0 bases and V 3 bases, and 4 bases lay outside the gene matches. The CDR3 protein is CSASGTDLNTEAFF. The DNA for the CDR3 is TGCAGTGCTAGTGGGACAGACTTGAACACTGAAGCTTTCTTT.

The chain carries TRBV18 and TRBJ2-2; D is perhaps TRBD1 (6 bases). Germline V gene lookup returns CDR1 KGHSH and CDR2 LQKENI. The CDR3 runs to 16 residues. V was cut by 3 bases and J by 2 bases, with 13 bases left in between. This CDR3 is CASSPPGHYNTGELFF. As DNA, the CDR3 is TGTGCCAGCTCACCGCCGGGACACTATAACACCGGGGAGCTGTTTTTT. The full variable domain, in which reference TRBV18 and TRBJ2-2 provide the parts outside the CDR3, is NAGVMQNPRHLVRRRGQEARLRCSPMKGHSHVYWYRQLPEEGLKFMVYLQKENIIDESGMPKERFSAEFPKEGPSILRIQQVVRGDSAAYFCASSPPGHYNTGELFFGEGSRLTVL.

This chain connects TRBV27 to TRBJ1-2; 11 bases match TRBD1. V gave up 4 bases and J gave up 7 bases; unmatched junction bases: 5. Germline CDR1 and CDR2: MNHEY and SMNVEV (reference sequence). This CDR3 has 14 residues. As DNA, the CDR3 is TGTGCCAGCAGTTCCGGGACAGGGGGTTTTGGCTACACCTTC. Encoded protein: CASSSGTGGFGYTF.

The chain recombines TRBV7-2 with TRBJ1-6; a weak D match, TRBD1 (5 bases). Trimming cost V 4 bases and J 9 bases, with 13 bases left between them. The CDR3 has 14 residues. Germline V gene data show CDR1 as SGHTA and CDR2 as FQGNSA. CDR3 loop: CASSSQRDASPLHF. The CDR3, as DNA: TGTGCCAGCAGCTCACAGCGGGACGCTTCACCCCTCCACTTT.

This chain uses TRBV7-8 with TRBJ2-5; perhaps TRBD1 as D (5 bases). The ends were cut back, 1 base at V and 7 bases at J, with 13 bases in the middle. CDR3 size: 14 residues. The germline CDR1 and CDR2 sequences are SGHVS and FQNEAQ. CDR3 protein: CASSLVQFQGTQYF. In DNA form, the CDR3 reads TGTGCCAGCAGCTTAGTCCAGTTCCAGGGGACCCAGTACTTC.

This chain joins TRBV5-1 and TRBJ2-1; D perhaps matches TRBD2 (5 bases). The CDR3 contains 14 residues. Germline loops: CDR1 SGHRS, CDR2 YFSETQ. Trimming cost V 1 base and J 3 bases, with 8 bases left between them. This chain's CDR3 is CASSLISDYNEQFF. The CDR3 DNA sequence: TGCGCCAGCAGCTTGATTAGCGACTACAATGAGCAGTTCTTC.

This clone appeared once. The rearrangement uses TRBV19 and TRBJ1-3, with D uncertain. Germline CDR1 and CDR2: LNHDA and SQIVND (reference sequence). V was pared by 4 bases and J by 0 bases, with 10 bases between. The CDR3 extends over 15 amino acids. The CDR3: CASSTNGGSGNTIYF. The CDR3 DNA is TGTGCCAGTAGTACGAATGGAGGCTCTGGAAACACCATATATTTT.

V and J are TRBV6-5 and TRBJ1-1; 8 positions match TRBD1. The CDR3 is 14 amino acids. CDR1 and CDR2 (germline): MNHEY, SVGAGI. V shed 2 bases, J shed 4 bases, and the junction held 3 bases outside the gene matches. CDR3 in amino acids: CASSYGQGVTEAFF. CDR3 in DNA: TGTGCCAGCAGTTACGGACAGGGTGTCACTGAAGCTTTCTTT.

The rearrangement uses TRBV28 and TRBJ1-1; TRBD1 matches 7 bases. CDR1 is MDHEN and CDR2 is SYDVKM in the germline V gene. V lost 5 bases and J lost 0; bases outside the gene matches: 9. The CDR3 runs to 16 residues. The CDR3 DNA sequence: TGTGCCAGCAGTCCAAGGGGGCTGGGGATGAACACTGAAGCTTTCTTT. Protein sequence: CASSPRGLGMNTEAFF. The variable domain in full, completed from reference TRBV28 and TRBJ1-1, reads DVKVTQSSRYLVKRTGEKVFLECVQDMDHENMFWYRQDPGLGLRLIYFSYDVKMKEKGDIPEGYSVSREKKERFSLILESASTNQTSMYLCASSPRGLGMNTEAFFGQGTRLTVV.

This chain uses TRBV4-3 with TRBJ2-7; TRBD1 matches 10 bases. The ends lost 4 bases at V and 4 bases at J; junction bases unmatched: 7. The CDR3 totals 15 residues. Germline V CDR1 and CDR2: LGHNA, YSLEER. The CDR3, as DNA: TGCGCCAGCAGCCTCGCCGGGACAGGGGAATACGAGCAGTACTTC. Its translation is CASSLAGTGEYEQYF.

This rearrangement joins TRBV30 to TRBJ1-1, with D possibly being TRBD1 (5 bases). The CDR3 contains 13 residues. Looked up from germline, CDR1 is GTSNPN and CDR2 is SVGIG (reference sequence). Trimming shortened V by 2 bases and J by 5 bases, and 12 bases separated the two germline ends. Here the CDR3 reads CAWSWAGGTEAFF. CDR3 DNA sequence: TGTGCCTGGAGTTGGGCCGGGGGAACTGAAGCTTTCTTT.

CDR3 amino acids: CASSIDLIGVSNQPQHF. In DNA, the CDR3 is TGTGCCAGTAGTATAGATTTAATAGGGGTTAGCAATCAGCCCCAGCATTTT. The V call is TRBV19, the J call TRBJ1-5, with D possibly being TRBD1 (5 bases). V dropped 0 bases and J dropped 0 bases, with 12 bases sitting between them. Germline assignment: CDR1 LNHDA and CDR2 SQIVND (reference sequence). There are 17 residues in the CDR3.

The V and J genes are TRBV28 and TRBJ1-2; the D gene is possibly TRBD1 (5 bases). Deletions cut 5 bases from V and 3 bases from J, with 10 bases between. CDR1 is MDHEN and CDR2 is SYDVKM in the germline V gene. The CDR3 sequence is 13 residues long. The CDR3 loop is CASSPGTYYGYTF. In nucleotides, the CDR3 is TGTGCCAGCAGTCCCGGGACTTACTATGGCTACACCTTC.

The J gene is TRBJ1-2, the V gene TRBV28; no firm D call. Germline loops: CDR1 MDHEN, CDR2 SYDVKM. CDR3 size: 14 residues. V was clipped by 4 bases and J by 4 bases, with 13 bases between them. CDR3 coding DNA: TGTGCCAGCAGTTCAGGTGGTACTGGCTATGGCTACACCTTC. The encoded protein is CASSSGGTGYGYTF.

The rearrangement joins TRBV6-5 to TRBJ2-6; possible D gene TRBD2, 5 bases. Germline CDR1 MNHEY, CDR2 SVGAGI. Trimming left V 7 bases short and J 4 bases short, with 11 bases between. The CDR3 has 14 amino acids. In DNA, the CDR3 is TGTGCCAGCACACGAGGGAGCGGGGCCAACGTCCTGACTTTC. Amino acid sequence: CASTRGSGANVLTF.

This sequence joins TRBV18 and TRBJ2-5, with TRBD2 matching 7 bases. This CDR3 is built from 14 residues. Germline-derived CDR1 and CDR2 are KGHSH and LQKENI. Unmatched junction bases numbered 4, after V lost 4 bases and J lost 2 bases. This CDR3 reads CASSQGLTQETQYF. The CDR3 DNA sequence: TGTGCCAGCTCACAGGGACTAACGCAAGAGACCCAGTACTTC.

This chain joins TRBV19 and TRBJ1-2; 12 positions agree with TRBD1. The CDR3 contains 13 residues. Trimming removed 4 bases from V and 8 bases from J; junction bases left unmatched: 2. The germline gives CDR1 LNHDA, CDR2 SQIVND (reference sequence). For the CDR3, the DNA is TGTGCCAGTAGTAGGGACAGGGGGCACGGCTACACCTTC. It yields the protein CASSRDRGHGYTF.

The V call is TRBV2, the J call TRBJ2-7, with D hard to call. The V end was cut by 2 bases, the J end by 6 bases, with 11 bases between. The CDR3 covers 13 residues. Germline V gene sequence: CDR1 SNHLY, CDR2 FYNNEI. The CDR3 sequence: CASSEMRQTEQYF. CDR3 nucleotides: TGTGCCAGCAGTGAAATGCGGCAGACCGAGCAGTACTTC. Full variable domain (missing parts from reference TRBV2 and TRBJ2-7): EPEVTQTPSHQVTQMGQEVILRCVPISNHLYFYWYRQILGQKVEFLVSFYNNEISEKSEIFDDQFSVERPDGSNFTLKIRSTKLEDSAMYFCASSEMRQTEQYFGPGTRLTVT.

The chain recombines TRBV30 with TRBJ1-2; TRBD1 agrees at 11 bases. Germline assignment: CDR1 GTSNPN and CDR2 SVGIG (reference sequence). The CDR3 totals 15 residues. V was clipped by 3 bases and J by 3 bases; unmatched bases: 6. CDR3 in amino acids: CAWSRGTGGDYGYTF. Here the CDR3 DNA reads TGTGCCTGGAGCCGGGGGACAGGGGGGGACTATGGCTACACCTTC.

The V and J genes are TRBV15 and TRBJ1-5; weak D call: TRBD1 (5 bases). Germline values: CDR1 LNHNV, CDR2 YYDKDF (reference sequence). The length of the CDR3 is 13 residues. V was pared by 9 bases and J by 3 bases, with 12 bases between. The CDR3 reads CATGGTANQPQHF. The CDR3 DNA sequence: TGTGCCACTGGAGGGACGGCCAATCAGCCCCAGCATTTT.

The sample holds one count of this clone. V is TRBV10-3 and J is TRBJ2-1; 9 bases map to TRBD1. The CDR3 runs to 14 residues. Germline assignment: CDR1 ENHRY and CDR2 SYGVKD. The junction had 9 bases not matched to a gene; V was cut back by 8 bases and J by 7 bases. CDR3 region: CAIRDRDGTNEQFF. CDR3 in DNA: TGTGCCATCCGGGACAGGGACGGTACTAATGAGCAGTTCTTC.